What follows are 4 T cell receptor beta chains derived from one specimen sequenced in a study of T-cell reconstitution after alpha-beta-depleted transplantation in children. Preparation of the TCRbeta library used unique molecular identifiers. TCRdb re-called the PCR reads through MiXCR, storing one row per CDR3 protein. The sample consists of about 420,000 distinct CDR3 sequences, roughly 11% of them appearing once. The source material was PBMCs from the stem cell graft donor, sampled from the stem cell graft. Receptors originate from a human donor who donated a stem cell graft to a child with acute myeloid leukemia.

This clonotype was counted a few times. This chain connects TRBV5-1 to TRBJ2-1, with unresolved D. This CDR3 region has 15 residues. Per the germline V gene, CDR1 is SGHRS and CDR2 is YFSETQ. V was pared by 0 bases and J by 8 bases, with 15 bases between. The CDR3 coding sequence is TGCGCCAGCAGCTTGGCCAGGCAGGACCTCGATGAGCAGTTCTTC. Translation: CASSLARQDLDEQFF.

This chain links TRBV7-2 with TRBJ2-7, with 12 bases lining up with TRBD2. The CDR3 runs 15 residues. V was clipped by 0 bases and J by 4 bases; unmatched bases: 1. Germline V lookup: CDR1 SGHTA, CDR2 FQGNSA. The CDR3 DNA is TGTGCCAGCAGCTTAGCTCTAGCGGGAGGGTACGAGCAGTACTTC. It codes for CASSLALAGGYEQYF.

V and J are TRBV6-5 and TRBJ1-1; D call uncertain. CDR3 size: 15 residues. The germline V gene has CDR1 MNHEY and CDR2 SVGAGI. V was cut by 0 bases and J by 1 base, with 9 bases left in between. The chain's CDR3 is CASSYSIGSNTEAFF. CDR3 nucleotide sequence: TGTGCCAGCAGTTACTCGATCGGGTCGAACACTGAAGCTTTCTTT.

CDR3 sequence (DNA): TGTGCCAGCAGCTTAGAGGGACAGGGTTCTTCACCCCTCCACTTT. Translating gives CASSLEGQGSSPLHF. J is TRBJ1-6 and V is TRBV11-2; 9 bases are shared with TRBD1. The CDR3 runs 15 residues. Germline V lookup: CDR1 SGHAT, CDR2 FQNNGV. The ends lost 0 bases at V and 9 bases at J; junction bases unmatched: 3. Full variable domain (outside the CDR3, taken from reference TRBV11-2 and TRBJ1-6): EAGVAQSPRYKIIEKRQSVAFWCNPISGHATLYWYQQILGQGPKLLIQFQNNGVVDDSQLPKDRFSAERLKGVDSTLKIQPAKLEDSAVYLCASSLEGQGSSPLHFGNGTRLTVT.